The entry below gives a single T cell receptor (beta chain) sequence along with its context. This specimen belongs to a study of shared clonotypes between healthy human individuals. Germline lookup yields CDR1 SGHNT and CDR2 YYREEE (reference sequence). Trimming took 0 bases from V and 5 from J, leaving 3 bases between them. The length of the CDR3 is 11 residues. The repertoire was sequenced with immunoSEQ multiplex PCR; TCRdb's copy has only in-frame clones and lacks some. The repertoire consists of 1,100,000 or so clones, with around 78% occurring once and the leading ten covering more than 0.5%. Sequences were obtained from memory CD4+ T cells from PBMCs. Subset noted: CD45RA-negative fraction. The chain combines TRBV5-4 with TRBJ2-7; D not resolved. The origin of this receptor is a man aged 18-30 years in good health. Some clones in this sample may be carry-over from other donors' samples. CDR3 bases: TGTGCCAGCAGCTTGGACAACGAGCAGTACTTC. Encoded protein: CASSLDNEQYF.